A selection of T cell receptor beta chains follows, all from one sample in a study of CD8 T cells in ankylosing spondylitis. From the 5' RACE reads, TCRdb called clonotypes with MiXCR, one entry per CDR3 protein. The data show 250,000 to 400,000 distinct CDR3 sequences, with 11% seen just once and roughly 9% held by the top ten. Sequences were obtained from blood, either unsorted or a sorted T cell fraction (not recorded which). These receptors were obtained from a female donor with ankylosing spondylitis or in good health (not recorded which). Each CDR3 is given without its conserved first and last residue.

v_call	j_call	cdr3_aa
TRBV7-3	TRBJ1-2	ASSASVDPGGYT
TRBV20-1	TRBJ2-2	SARDPLAGGHGTGELF
TRBV6-5	TRBJ2-7	ASSYYLGVEAEQY
TRBV20-1	TRBJ1-2	SADREGFGYGYT
TRBV20-1	TRBJ2-3	SAFLTPLGADTQY
TRBV29-1	TRBJ2-6	SVEDRGSGANVLT
TRBV7-2	TRBJ2-1	ASSRDRFTDEQF
TRBV29-1	TRBJ2-5	SVGGGAFQETQY
TRBV12-3/TRBV12-4	TRBJ2-5	ASSGETQY
TRBV7-8	TRBJ2-5	ASSLGLETQY
TRBV4-2	TRBJ2-2	ASSQDRAGTGELF
TRBV20-1	TRBJ2-1	SQGLAGFGVQF
TRBV5-1	TRBJ2-1	ASSQGIHEQF
TRBV7-2	TRBJ2-5	ASSLASLASQETQY
TRBV20-1	TRBJ1-5	SAREQGRNQPQH